The 30 T cell receptor beta chains given below trace back to one sample, sequenced in a study of neurological immune-mediated disorders. Noted time point: technical triplicate 2. TCRdb reanalysed the 5' RACE reads using MiXCR and keeps one entry per CDR3 protein. The profile shows about 55,000 distinct CDR3 sequences, more than 20% of them singletons. Sequenced material: PBMCs. The receptors stem from a man in his fifties or sixties with HTLV-1-associated myelopathy (HAM/TSP).

This clonotype has a count of ten or more. In DNA, the CDR3 is TGCAGCGTTCTCCTGGGGCCAGGCCATGAGCAGTTCTTC. Translating it yields CSVLLGPGHEQFF. The chain uses TRBV29-1 and TRBJ2-1, with D possibly TRBD1 on 5 matching bases. The CDR3 length is 13 residues. Looked up from germline, CDR1 is SQVTM and CDR2 is ANQGSEA. With 5 bases removed from V and 8 bases from J, the gap between germline ends came to 16 bases.

This clonotype was counted at least ten times. The V and J genes are TRBV20-1 and TRBJ2-1, with TRBD2 identical over 15 bases. V gave up 6 bases and J gave up 0 bases; unmatched junction bases: 9. CDR1 is DFQATT and CDR2 is SNEGSKA in the germline V gene (reference sequence). This CDR3 contains 18 residues. The CDR3 DNA is TGCAGTGCCCGCGGGACTAGCGGGAGGAAAAGCTCCTACAATGAGCAGTTCTTC. Its protein product is CSARGTSGRKSSYNEQFF.

The J gene is TRBJ2-2, the V gene TRBV5-1; D may be TRBD2 (5 bases). CDR1 is SGHRS, CDR2 YFSETQ, per germline. V was cut by 7 bases and J by 1 base, with 5 bases left in between. The CDR3 covers 12 residues. Here the CDR3 DNA reads TGCGCCAGCGAGGGGAACACCGGGGAGCTGTTTTTT. Encoded protein: CASEGNTGELFF.

This clonotype has at least ten counts. This rearrangement joins TRBV20-1 to TRBJ2-5; TRBD2 matches 12 bases. The V and J ends lost 3 bases and 4 bases, in that order; junction bases with no gene match: 3. CDR1 is DFQATT, CDR2 SNEGSKA, per germline (reference sequence). CDR3 length equals 14 residues. DNA of the CDR3: TGCAGTGCTAGGGGACTAGCGGGCCTAGAGACCCAGTACTTC. Protein product: CSARGLAGLETQYF.

There are many counts of this clonotype. V is TRBV15 and J is TRBJ1-2, with 8 bases matching TRBD1. The CDR3 runs to 14 residues. V was clipped by 5 bases and J by 4 bases; unmatched bases: 6. In germline, CDR1 is LNHNV, CDR2 YYDKDF (reference sequence). The CDR3 sequence is CATSGRGPGYGYTF. The DNA for the CDR3 is TGTGCCACCAGCGGCAGGGGGCCTGGCTATGGCTACACCTTC. The full variable domain, completed using reference TRBV15 and TRBJ1-2, is DAMVIQNPRYQVTQFGKPVTLSCSQTLNHNVMYWYQQKSSQAPKLLFHYYDKDFNNEADTPDNFQSRRPNTSFCFLDIRSPGLGDTAMYLCATSGRGPGYGYTFGSGTRLTVV.

The sample holds many counts of this clonotype. The chain is built from TRBV20-1 and TRBJ1-1, with TRBD1 matching 9 bases. Trimming took 3 bases from V and 4 from J; bases not matched to a gene: 15. The CDR3 consists of 17 residues. Germline lookup yields CDR1 DFQATT and CDR2 SNEGSKA (reference sequence). Here the CDR3 DNA reads TGCAGTGCTAGCTCCTGGAAGGGACAGGGTCGGGGCACTGAAGCTTTCTTT. Its translation is CSASSWKGQGRGTEAFF.

This clonotype was seen at least ten times. The rearrangement joins TRBV18 to TRBJ2-1; D is perhaps TRBD1 or TRBD2 (5 bases each). The CDR3 is 18 residues long. V was cut by 3 bases and J by 9 bases, with 27 bases left in between. Germline values: CDR1 KGHSH, CDR2 LQKENI. The CDR3 DNA sequence: TGTGCCAGCTCACCCCCCGATGGGGCGGGCTCCCGAAATAGTGAGCAGTTCTTC. Amino acids: CASSPPDGAGSRNSEQFF.

This clonotype has a count of ten or more. The rearrangement links TRBV19 to TRBJ1-1; D is uncertain. The CDR3 runs 15 residues. CDR1 and CDR2 from the germline V gene are LNHDA and SQIVND (reference sequence). V was trimmed by 7 bases and J by 5 bases, leaving 20 bases between them. Written as DNA, the CDR3 is TGTGCCAGTACCGGTAGAATACAAGGACGGACTGAAGCTTTCTTT. It yields the protein CASTGRIQGRTEAFF.

This clonotype was counted ten times or more. The CDR3 loop is CSARSGLAGRSYNEQFF. The CDR3 DNA sequence: TGCAGTGCTAGGTCGGGACTAGCGGGCCGCTCCTACAATGAGCAGTTCTTC. V is TRBV20-1 and J is TRBJ2-1, with 12 bases identical to TRBD2. The V segment lost 3 bases and the J segment 0 bases; nucleotides outside the gene matches: 6. CDR3 size: 17 residues. Germline V gene data show CDR1 as DFQATT and CDR2 as SNEGSKA (reference sequence).

The chain employs TRBV27 and TRBJ2-1; 11 nucleotides match TRBD2. J was trimmed by 7 bases and V by 7 bases; bases with no gene match: 9. Germline V gene data show CDR1 as MNHEY and CDR2 as SMNVEV (reference sequence). This CDR3 is built from 15 residues. The CDR3 loop reads CASILLAGARNEQFF. CDR3 in DNA: TGTGCCAGCATCTTACTAGCGGGAGCTCGAAATGAGCAGTTCTTC.

This clonotype has more than one count but fewer than ten. The CDR3 is CASSLASGVDSPLHF. The CDR3 nucleotides are TGTGCCAGCAGCTTAGCATCAGGGGTGGATTCACCCCTCCACTTT. This rearrangement joins TRBV7-9 to TRBJ1-6, with D perhaps matching TRBD1 (6 bases). This CDR3 comprises 15 residues. Germline V CDR1 and CDR2: SEHNR, FQNEAQ (reference sequence). Trimming took 0 bases from V and 8 from J, leaving 11 bases between them.

This clonotype was detected many times. J is TRBJ2-7 and V is TRBV20-1; 10 bases match TRBD2. This CDR3 comprises 17 residues. Germline lookup yields CDR1 DFQATT and CDR2 SNEGSKA (reference sequence). V shed 1 base and J 7 bases; nucleotides not matched to a gene: 16. CDR3 in amino acids: CSARVGLSGRGRGEQYF. CDR3 DNA sequence: TGCAGTGCTAGAGTAGGATTGAGCGGGAGGGGGAGGGGGGAGCAGTACTTC.

In DNA, the CDR3 is TGTGCCAGCAGCTTGGGGGTCGCCAATTCCTATGGCTACACCTTC. Translated, it gives CASSLGVANSYGYTF. The V and J genes are TRBV5-6 and TRBJ1-2; D gene uncertain. Between the trimmed V and J ends, which lost 0 bases and 4 bases, there was a span of 13 bases. The V gene's germline CDR1 is SGHDT and CDR2 YYEEEE. CDR3 size: 15 residues.

This clonotype was picked up one time. The chain employs TRBV3-1 and TRBJ1-1; D not resolved. V was shortened by 0 bases and J by 11 bases, with 13 bases between the two germline ends. The CDR3 runs to 13 residues. Looked up from germline, CDR1 is LGHDT and CDR2 is YNNKEL (reference sequence). CDR3 bases: TGTGCCAGCAGCCAAGAGGGCAGGCTGAAGGCTTTCTTT. Its protein is CASSQEGRLKAFF.

There are many counts of this clonotype. Its ends do not fully match the called genes, so a read error is possible. The V and J genes are TRBV29-1 and TRBJ2-3, with a tentative D call TRBD1 (5 bases). The V gene's germline CDR1 is SQVTM and CDR2 ANQGSEA. The CDR3 spans 13 residues. This CDR3 is CTVGRGRTDTQYF. DNA for the CDR3: TGCACCGTTGGAAGGGGTCGGACAGATACGCAGTATTTT.

The V call is TRBV12-3 or TRBV12-4, the J call TRBJ2-5, with D unresolved. The V gene lost 7 bases and the J gene lost 5 bases, with 17 bases spanning the gap. The CDR3 sequence is 14 residues long. The CDR3 spells CASTLPGFGETQYF. The CDR3 DNA sequence: TGTGCCAGCACCCTGCCCGGGTTCGGGGAGACCCAGTACTTC.

V usage is TRBV6-2 or TRBV6-3 and J usage is TRBJ2-1, with 9 positions matching TRBD2. V lost 0 bases, J lost 3 bases, and 6 bases stayed unmatched. Germline CDR1 and CDR2: MNHEY and SVGEGT. The CDR3 spans 17 residues. The CDR3 DNA reads TGTGCCAGCAGTTACTCGCCCCCTAGCGGGATCTACAATGAGCAGTTCTTC. Its translation: CASSYSPPSGIYNEQFF.

This clonotype has a count of ten or more. The chain combines TRBV27 with TRBJ2-1; possible D gene TRBD2, 7 bases. With 7 bases removed from V and 6 bases from J, the gap between germline ends came to 16 bases. The CDR3 runs to 14 residues. The germline V gene has CDR1 MNHEY and CDR2 SMNVEV (reference sequence). CDR3 in amino acids: CASTKGGGTNEQFF. The CDR3 DNA reads TGTGCCAGCACCAAAGGGGGAGGGACCAATGAGCAGTTCTTC.

This clonotype was observed at least ten times. This chain's CDR3 is CASGGLAGAGEQFF. The CDR3 DNA follows: TGTGCCAGCGGGGGACTAGCGGGAGCGGGTGAGCAGTTCTTC. V usage is TRBV12-3 or TRBV12-4 and J usage is TRBJ2-1; 14 bases agree with TRBD2. The V and J ends lost 8 bases and 9 bases, in that order; junction bases with no gene match: 6. This CDR3 spans 14 amino acids.

This clonotype was seen repeatedly, ten times or more. This chain links TRBV4-1 with TRBJ1-2; no firm D call. The V end lost 0 bases, the J end lost 8 bases, and 16 bases lay between the germline ends. Germline CDR1 reads MGHRA; CDR2 reads YSYEKL. The CDR3 spans 15 residues. The CDR3 coding sequence is TGCGCCAGCAGCCAAGAAGTAGTAGCGCGGTGGGGCTACACCTTC. Translated, it gives CASSQEVVARWGYTF.

The chain has TRBV20-1 and TRBJ1-5; D is unclear. Per germline, CDR1 DFQATT and CDR2 SNEGSKA (reference sequence). V was trimmed by 3 bases and J by 10 bases, leaving 16 bases between them. This CDR3 has 13 residues. The CDR3 DNA follows: TGCAGTGCTAGTGAACAGTCAGATTATCCCCAGCATTTT. Protein product: CSASEQSDYPQHF.

This chain uses TRBV12-3 or TRBV12-4 with TRBJ2-1; 8 positions agree with TRBD2. The CDR3 spans 15 residues. With 7 bases clipped from V and 7 bases from J, the junction kept 12 bases outside the gene matches. In DNA form, the CDR3 reads TGTGCCAGCACCGTAACCGCCGGGACTAGTAATGAGCAGTTCTTC. This sequence encodes CASTVTAGTSNEQFF.

The chain is built from TRBV20-1 and TRBJ2-7, with TRBD2 identical over 16 bases. Germline V CDR1 and CDR2: DFQATT, SNEGSKA (reference sequence). V dropped 6 bases and J dropped 0; count of bases not matched to a gene: 14. CDR3 size: 19 residues. The CDR3 loop reads CSAEKPGLAGGRISYEQYF. In DNA form, the CDR3 reads TGCAGTGCGGAGAAACCGGGACTAGCGGGAGGGCGGATCTCCTACGAGCAGTACTTC.

This clonotype came up many times. V and J are TRBV4-1 and TRBJ2-7; maybe TRBD2 (6 bases). The V end lost 0 bases, the J end lost 2 bases, and 11 bases lay between the germline ends. Per germline, CDR1 MGHRA and CDR2 YSYEKL. This CDR3 is built from 15 residues. The CDR3 nucleotides are TGCGCCAGCAGCCAAGACGGGAGTTCGCCCTACGAGCAGTACTTC. Its translation is CASSQDGSSPYEQYF.

V and J are TRBV29-1 and TRBJ2-5, with D perhaps TRBD1 (6 bases). Germline V lookup: CDR1 SQVTM, CDR2 ANQGSEA. V lost 4 bases and J 4 bases, leaving 10 bases between the germline ends. The CDR3 totals 12 residues. The CDR3 sequence is CSVGQQGETQYF. DNA of the CDR3: TGCAGCGTTGGTCAACAGGGAGAGACCCAGTACTTC.

This clonotype was observed at least ten times. Here the CDR3 reads CASSFGTGNTWSNQPQHF. The CDR3 DNA reads TGTGCCAGCAGCTTTGGGACAGGGAATACTTGGAGCAATCAGCCCCAGCATTTT. The rearrangement joins TRBV5-5 to TRBJ1-5, with 9 bases that match TRBD1. The V gene end was trimmed by 2 bases and the J gene end by 1 base; junction bases not matched to a gene: 10. CDR1 SGHKS and CDR2 YYEKEE come from the germline V gene (reference sequence). The CDR3 totals 18 residues. Variable domain in full (rest from reference TRBV5-5 and TRBJ1-5): DAGVTQSPTHLIKTRGQQVTLRCSPISGHKSVSWYQQVLGQGPQFIFQYYEKEERGRGNFPDRFSARQFPNYSSELNVNALLLGDSALYLCASSFGTGNTWSNQPQHFGDGTRLSIL.

This clonotype was counted many times. This chain connects TRBV2 to TRBJ1-1; weak D call: TRBD1 (6 bases). Germline CDR1 and CDR2: SNHLY and FYNNEI. This CDR3 comprises 14 residues. The germline V and J ends were trimmed by 5 bases and 2 bases, with 12 bases remaining between them. The CDR3 loop reads CASSRTAVNTEAFF. DNA for the CDR3: TGTGCCAGCAGTAGGACAGCCGTAAACACTGAAGCTTTCTTT.

The CDR3 DNA sequence: TGCAGTGCAGCCGGGAACCCATCCGTTCCCGAGCAGTACTTC. Its translation is CSAAGNPSVPEQYF. V usage is TRBV20-1 and J usage is TRBJ2-7, with D maybe TRBD2 (5 bases). CDR1 is DFQATT and CDR2 is SNEGSKA in the germline V gene (reference sequence). The CDR3 extends over 14 amino acids. V was clipped by 6 bases and J by 6 bases, with 21 bases between them.

This clonotype has at least ten counts. The chain is built from TRBV12-3 or TRBV12-4 and TRBJ2-2; TRBD2 aligns across 7 bases. This CDR3 spans 15 amino acids. V lost 5 bases to trimming and J lost 6 bases; unmatched junction nucleotides: 9. As DNA, the CDR3 is TGTGCCAGCAGTCTCGGGGAGGGTTGGGCCGGGGAGCTGTTTTTT. Translation gives CASSLGEGWAGELFF.

The V call is TRBV28, the J call TRBJ1-2; perhaps TRBD1 as D (5 bases). The CDR3 contains 15 residues. Germline CDR1 reads MDHEN; CDR2 reads SYDVKM. Between the trimmed V and J ends, which lost 3 bases and 8 bases, there was a span of 19 bases. CDR3 in amino acids: CASSFRIGGSDGYTF. The CDR3 nucleotides read TGTGCCAGCAGTTTTAGAATCGGGGGTTCTGACGGCTACACCTTC.